This TCR beta chain originates from a study of post-analysis software for immune sequencing data. Ten or more counts support this clonotype. The antigen remains unidentified. Germline CDR1 DFQATT, CDR2 SNEGSKA (reference sequence). The V segment lost 3 bases and the J segment 4 bases; nucleotides outside the gene matches: 7. The CDR3 has 14 amino acids. Study-level points and caveats: Compared with controls, patients had more of about 5 TRBV segments, including TRBV5-6, TRBV5-1 and TRBV20-1. Co-batched samples clustered tightly together by F measure.

Built from TCR beta cDNA, the libraries had unique molecular identifiers in them. Input populations of 1 to 10 million T cells gave rise to some 500,000 cDNA molecules. TCRdb re-analysed the PCR reads in MiXCR, keeping a single row per CDR3 protein. The sample yields roughly 800,000 distinct CDR3 sequences, 35% to 55% seen once. The sample taken for sequencing was blood. The gene calls are TRBV20-1 and TRBJ2-5; 8 bases line up with TRBD1. The TCR originated in a girl aged 10-17 years with multiple sclerosis. The CDR3 nucleotides are TGCAGTGCTAGCGTAGGGACAGGTCGAGAGACCCAGTACTTC. Amino acids: CSASVGTGRETQYF.